This passage covers 32 T cell receptor beta chains from one sample sequenced in a study of blood T cell repertoires in COVID-19 (dated by TCRdb to 2018 to 2021). The method behind the library was the immunoSEQ multiplex PCR assay. The clones in this table, taken by TCRdb from immuneACCESS, are in-frame only. Not every clone is retained; where verified, under half of the shortfall comes from an unresolved V gene, and the cause of the rest is unknown. The sample has 140,000 to 150,000 clones on record, around 90% of them singletons. In total, the top ten clones hold 1.5% to 2% of the sample. The specimen was peripheral blood. The receptors stem from a woman aged 45-65 years with acute or convalescent COVID-19.

The V gene is TRBV29-1, the J gene TRBJ1-1; the D gene is possibly TRBD1 (5 bases). The V end was cut by 4 bases, the J end by 7 bases, with 10 bases between. CDR3 length: 11 amino acids. Germline CDR1 is SQVTM and CDR2 is ANQGSEA. CDR3 DNA sequence: TGCAGCGTTGTCCGGACAAATGAAGCTTTCTTT. This sequence encodes CSVVRTNEAFF.

V and J are TRBV2 and TRBJ2-2; TRBD2 aligns across 9 bases. Germline loops: CDR1 SNHLY, CDR2 FYNNEI. CDR3 length: 14 amino acids. The trim removed 7 bases at V and 3 bases at J, leaving 3 bases unmatched. This chain's CDR3 is CASTRLADTGELFF. For the CDR3, the DNA is TGTGCCAGCACCCGACTAGCGGACACCGGGGAGCTGTTTTTT.

This chain links TRBV19 with TRBJ2-7; D perhaps matches TRBD2 (5 bases). V lost 3 bases, J lost 2 bases, and 14 bases lay in between. CDR1 is LNHDA and CDR2 is SQIVND in the germline V gene (reference sequence). The CDR3 consists of 15 residues. In nucleotides, the CDR3 is TGTGCCAGTAGTATTTTCGGCGGGCGAACCTACGAGCAGTACTTC. It codes for CASSIFGGRTYEQYF.

The chain links TRBV27 to TRBJ2-3; tentative D call: TRBD2 (6 bases). CDR3 size: 15 residues. Trimming stripped 1 base from V and 2 bases from J, with 10 bases between. In germline, CDR1 is MNHEY, CDR2 SMNVEV (reference sequence). The CDR3, as DNA: TGTGCCAGCAGTTTATTAAGGGACTCCACAGATACGCAGTATTTT. Protein product: CASSLLRDSTDTQYF.

This chain uses TRBV11-3 with TRBJ1-3; 10 bases agree with TRBD1. The V and J ends lost 2 bases and 8 bases, in that order; junction bases with no gene match: 12. Per the germline V gene, CDR1 is SGHNT and CDR2 is YENEEA. The CDR3 sequence is 17 residues long. CDR3 DNA sequence: TGTGCCAGCAGCTTACCACCGGGACAGGGGAAGGCGTACACCATATATTTT. This codes for CASSLPPGQGKAYTIYF.

This clone appeared once. This chain uses TRBV4-1 with TRBJ2-1, with TRBD2 identical over 11 bases. Germline lookup yields CDR1 MGHRA and CDR2 YSYEKL. The CDR3 has 17 amino acids. The V segment lost 1 base and the J segment 5 bases; nucleotides outside the gene matches: 7. CDR3 bases: TGCGCCAGCAGCCAAGTGACTAGCGGGGTCCTCCACAATGAGCAGTTCTTC. Its translation: CASSQVTSGVLHNEQFF.

The rearrangement uses TRBV14 and TRBJ2-1, with 8 positions matching TRBD2. The V gene end was trimmed by 1 base and the J gene end by 8 bases; junction bases not matched to a gene: 10. Germline V gives CDR1 SGHDN, CDR2 FVKESK. This CDR3 contains 16 residues. CDR3 bases: TGTGCCAGCAGCCAAGGCGTTAGCGCGGGAGGCCATGAGCAGTTCTTC. As protein: CASSQGVSAGGHEQFF.

This chain uses TRBV9 with TRBJ1-2, with TRBD1 matching over 11 bases. V lost 4 bases, J lost 4 bases, and 9 bases stayed unmatched. The CDR3 is made up of 16 amino acids. Germline V gives CDR1 SGDLS, CDR2 YYNGEE. The CDR3 is CASSLHSGTGGYGYTF. CDR3 coding DNA: TGTGCCAGCAGCCTCCATTCCGGGACAGGGGGCTATGGCTACACCTTC.

This sequence joins TRBV7-3 and TRBJ1-2; TRBD1 aligns across 7 bases. This CDR3 is 13 amino acids long. J was trimmed by 6 bases and V by 4 bases; bases with no gene match: 5. CDR1 and CDR2 from the germline V gene are SGHTA and FQGTGA. The CDR3 loop reads CASSSRQGDGYTF. The CDR3, as DNA: TGTGCCAGCAGCTCGCGACAGGGCGATGGCTACACCTTC.

This clone was seen more than once but under ten times. The chain links TRBV2 to TRBJ2-3, with 8 nucleotides matching TRBD2. Germline-derived CDR1 and CDR2 are SNHLY and FYNNEI. This CDR3 has 17 amino acids. The V gene end was trimmed by 6 bases and the J gene end by 4 bases; junction bases not matched to a gene: 15. This CDR3 is CASSANLRLARPDTQYF. The CDR3 region has the DNA TGTGCCAGCAGCGCCAACCTCCGACTAGCGAGGCCAGATACGCAGTATTTT.

This clone was picked up a small number of times. This chain joins TRBV5-8 and TRBJ1-5, with 10 bases that match TRBD1. The germline V gene has CDR1 SGHTS and CDR2 YDEGEE. The CDR3 consists of 19 residues. V was clipped by 2 bases and J by 3 bases; unmatched bases: 14. This CDR3 reads CASSFGLPGQGFINQPQHF. CDR3 nucleotides: TGTGCCAGCAGCTTTGGTCTCCCGGGACAGGGGTTTATCAATCAGCCCCAGCATTTT.

The chain uses TRBV5-1 and TRBJ2-2; 9 nucleotides line up with TRBD1. The CDR3 sequence is 15 residues long. V dropped 4 bases and J dropped 5; count of bases not matched to a gene: 6. Germline V CDR1 and CDR2: SGHRS, YFSETQ. The CDR3 coding sequence is TGCGCCAGCAGCCCGAGGACAGGGGAAACCGGGGAGCTGTTTTTT. Its protein product is CASSPRTGETGELFF.

This sequence joins TRBV12-3 or TRBV12-4 and TRBJ2-5; the match to TRBD1 covers 7 bases. There are 13 residues in the CDR3. V was pared by 6 bases and J by 4 bases, with 5 bases of the junction left unmatched. The CDR3 reads CASSLTGSETQYF. Written as DNA, the CDR3 is TGTGCCAGCAGCCTGACAGGGTCAGAGACCCAGTACTTC.

This clone has just one count. This chain connects TRBV9 to TRBJ1-2; TRBD1 might be the D (6 bases). Germline V gene sequence: CDR1 SGDLS, CDR2 YYNGEE. The ends were cut back, 4 bases at V and 5 bases at J, with 12 bases in the middle. This CDR3 has 13 residues. DNA of the CDR3: TGTGCCAGCAGCTCAGGGGATTGGTATGGCTACACCTTC. It yields the protein CASSSGDWYGYTF.

This chain joins TRBV5-6 and TRBJ2-5; D gene unclear. The ends were cut back, 0 bases at V and 1 base at J, with 10 bases in the middle. Germline V lookup: CDR1 SGHDT, CDR2 YYEEEE. The CDR3 sequence is 15 residues long. CDR3 residues: CASSLGQASQETQYF. The CDR3 bases are TGTGCCAGCAGCTTGGGCCAGGCCAGCCAAGAGACCCAGTACTTC.

J is TRBJ2-1 and V is TRBV5-1, with D maybe TRBD2 (5 bases). V was trimmed by 7 bases and J by 6 bases, leaving 17 bases between them. CDR1 is SGHRS and CDR2 is YFSETQ in the germline V gene. The CDR3 has 14 amino acids. Here the CDR3 reads CASFPGSESNEQFF. In DNA, the CDR3 is TGCGCCAGCTTCCCGGGATCCGAGTCCAATGAGCAGTTCTTC.

This clone occurred once. V and J are TRBV28 and TRBJ1-1; tentative D call: TRBD1 (5 bases). CDR3 size: 14 residues. Germline lookup yields CDR1 MDHEN and CDR2 SYDVKM. Trimming stripped 9 bases from V and 2 bases from J, with 16 bases between. The CDR3 is CASQVGGVNTEAFF. The CDR3 nucleotides read TGTGCCAGTCAAGTCGGGGGAGTCAACACTGAAGCTTTCTTT.

The gene calls are TRBV5-1 and TRBJ2-5; D is perhaps TRBD1 (5 bases). Trimming left V 0 bases short and J 3 bases short, with 9 bases between. Germline V CDR1 and CDR2: SGHRS, YFSETQ. The CDR3 has 14 amino acids. The CDR3 protein is CASSLVQGEETQYF. In DNA form, the CDR3 reads TGCGCCAGCAGCTTGGTACAAGGGGAAGAGACCCAGTACTTC.

This clone was recorded once. The chain combines TRBV7-2 with TRBJ1-2; no clear D. V lost 1 base, J lost 1 base, and 10 bases lay in between. The CDR3 covers 15 residues. Germline CDR1 SGHTA, CDR2 FQGNSA. DNA for the CDR3: TGTGCCAGCAGCTTAGATCCGACAAATAACTATGGCTACACCTTC. This codes for CASSLDPTNNYGYTF.

CDR3 sequence (DNA): TGTGCCAGCAGCGTAGTCGGGACAGGGGGGGCAAACACCATATATTTT. Its protein product is CASSVVGTGGANTIYF. The V call is TRBV9, the J call TRBJ1-3; 11 nucleotides line up with TRBD1. Losses at the gene ends were 0 bases for V and 6 bases for J; bases not matched to a gene: 5. CDR3 length: 16 amino acids. Looked up from germline, CDR1 is SGDLS and CDR2 is YYNGEE. Complete variable domain (other parts from reference TRBV9 and TRBJ1-3): DSGVTQTPKHLITATGQRVTLRCSPRSGDLSVYWYQQSLDQGLQFLIQYYNGEERAKGNILERFSAQQFPDLHSELNLSSLELGDSALYFCASSVVGTGGANTIYFGEGSWLTVV.

The rearrangement uses TRBV28 and TRBJ2-1; possible D gene TRBD1, 6 bases. The CDR3 totals 14 residues. Trimming left V 6 bases short and J 3 bases short, with 12 bases between. Per germline, CDR1 MDHEN and CDR2 SYDVKM. The CDR3, as DNA: TGTGCCAGCAGGGGGGCTTCATTCTACAATGAGCAGTTCTTC. Amino acids: CASRGASFYNEQFF.

The chain has TRBV4-2 and TRBJ2-5, with D maybe TRBD2 (6 bases). V gave up 2 bases and J gave up 3 bases, with 16 bases separating them. CDR1 and CDR2 (germline): LGHNA, YNFKEQ. The CDR3 contains 16 residues. CDR3 residues: CASSQLTSSAEETQYF. The DNA of the CDR3 is TGTGCCAGCAGCCAACTTACATCTAGCGCGGAAGAGACCCAGTACTTC.

The genes are TRBV15 and TRBJ1-5, with 8 bases fitting TRBD1. V trimming: 5 bases; J trimming: 9 bases; junction bases outside the gene matches: 6. The CDR3 is made up of 13 amino acids. Germline V gene lookup returns CDR1 LNHNV and CDR2 YYDKDF (reference sequence). Here the CDR3 reads CATSYQGTGPQHF. CDR3 bases: TGTGCCACCAGCTATCAGGGGACAGGGCCCCAGCATTTT.

V is TRBV11-3 and J is TRBJ2-3, with D hard to call. Germline lookup yields CDR1 SGHNT and CDR2 YENEEA. This CDR3 comprises 13 residues. V lost 0 bases, J lost 6 bases, and 7 bases lay in between. The CDR3 DNA reads as TGTGCCAGCAGCTTAGAGGGCCGGGATACGCAGTATTTT. The encoded protein is CASSLEGRDTQYF.

The chain links TRBV7-6 to TRBJ1-5; perhaps TRBD1 as D (6 bases). Per germline, CDR1 SGHVS and CDR2 FNYEAQ. Trimming pared 5 bases from V and 4 bases from J, leaving 15 bases between. The CDR3 spans 15 residues. CDR3 amino acids: CASSAREGVNQPQHF. The CDR3 DNA sequence: TGTGCCAGCAGCGCCAGGGAGGGGGTTAATCAGCCCCAGCATTTT.

The rearrangement links TRBV15 to TRBJ1-6; the match to TRBD1 covers 7 bases. The CDR3 covers 15 residues. Per the germline V gene, CDR1 is LNHNV and CDR2 is YYDKDF (reference sequence). V gave up 4 bases and J gave up 6 bases; unmatched junction bases: 6. CDR3 in DNA: TGTGCCACCAGCACACAGGGGAGCGGTAATTCACCCCTCCACTTT. Amino acid sequence: CATSTQGSGNSPLHF.

V usage is TRBV7-2 and J usage is TRBJ1-1; D gene ambiguous. V dropped 4 bases and J dropped 1 base, with 7 bases sitting between them. Germline values: CDR1 SGHTA, CDR2 FQGNSA. The CDR3 runs to 13 residues. For the CDR3, the DNA is TGTGCCAGCAGCTCACAGACGAACACTGAAGCTTTCTTT. It encodes CASSSQTNTEAFF.

The genes are TRBV25-1 and TRBJ2-1, with D maybe TRBD1 (6 bases). V gave up 2 bases and J gave up 10 bases, with 9 bases separating them. Germline CDR1 is MGHDK and CDR2 is SYGVNS. This CDR3 is 12 amino acids long. CDR3 sequence reads: CASSEIGQEQFF. The CDR3 region has the DNA TGTGCCAGCAGTGAAATCGGACAGGAGCAGTTCTTC.

J is TRBJ1-5 and V is TRBV3-1 (or the pseudogene TRBV3-2), with D perhaps matching TRBD1 (6 bases). Germline lookup yields CDR1 LGHDT and CDR2 YNNKEL (reference sequence). This CDR3 has 16 residues. V dropped 4 bases and J dropped 2 bases, with 15 bases sitting between them. Written as DNA, the CDR3 is TGTGCCAGCAGCCGCTCCGGGACAAGTGGCAATCAGCCCCAGCATTTT. This codes for CASSRSGTSGNQPQHF.

This chain links TRBV11-2 with TRBJ1-1, with D tentatively TRBD1 (6 bases). Germline lookup yields CDR1 SGHAT and CDR2 FQNNGV. The CDR3 length is 13 residues. The V and J ends lost 7 bases and 1 base respectively, with 10 bases between them. CDR3 sequence (DNA): TGTGCCAGCACCTTGGGGGCGAACACTGAAGCTTTCTTT. It codes for CASTLGANTEAFF. Full variable domain (rest looked up from reference TRBV11-2 and TRBJ1-1): EAGVAQSPRYKIIEKRQSVAFWCNPISGHATLYWYQQILGQGPKLLIQFQNNGVVDDSQLPKDRFSAERLKGVDSTLKIQPAKLEDSAVYLCASTLGANTEAFFGQGTRLTVV.

The chain couples TRBV11-2 to TRBJ2-2; D perhaps matches TRBD1 (6 bases). V was pared by 6 bases and J by 5 bases, with 10 bases between. This CDR3 comprises 13 residues. Germline loops: CDR1 SGHAT, CDR2 FQNNGV. The CDR3 sequence is CASSPGQTGELFF. Here the CDR3 DNA reads TGTGCCAGCAGTCCCGGACAGACCGGGGAGCTGTTTTTT.

This chain connects TRBV3-1 (or the pseudogene TRBV3-2) to TRBJ2-7, with D possibly being TRBD2 (5 bases). The CDR3 spans 12 residues. The ends were cut back, 3 bases at V and 6 bases at J, with 9 bases in the middle. In germline, CDR1 is LGHDT, CDR2 YNNKEL (reference sequence). The CDR3 DNA reads TGTGCCAGCAGCCAGCCCGAGGGCGAGCAGTACTTC. Its translation: CASSQPEGEQYF.